The sequence of this T cell receptor beta chain was determined in a study of T cell responses to AZD1222 COVID-19 vaccine. In germline, CDR1 is LGHNT, CDR2 FRNRAP. Trimming cost V 9 bases and J 1 base; bases outside gene matches: 8. The CDR3 loop spans 15 amino acids. TCRdb's copy holds only in-frame clones and misses some; the assay was immunoSEQ multiplex PCR. The sample consists of approximately 140,000 clones, approximately 89% of them appearing once. The genes are TRBV12-5 and TRBJ2-3, with 9 bases aligning to TRBD1. The sample in question was peripheral blood, obtained on day 0 of AZD1222 vaccination. The clonotype was recovered from an adult in good health. The CDR3 here is CASLPRDRGTDTQYF. The CDR3 coding sequence is TGTGCTAGCCTTCCCCGGGACAGGGGCACAGATACGCAGTATTTT.